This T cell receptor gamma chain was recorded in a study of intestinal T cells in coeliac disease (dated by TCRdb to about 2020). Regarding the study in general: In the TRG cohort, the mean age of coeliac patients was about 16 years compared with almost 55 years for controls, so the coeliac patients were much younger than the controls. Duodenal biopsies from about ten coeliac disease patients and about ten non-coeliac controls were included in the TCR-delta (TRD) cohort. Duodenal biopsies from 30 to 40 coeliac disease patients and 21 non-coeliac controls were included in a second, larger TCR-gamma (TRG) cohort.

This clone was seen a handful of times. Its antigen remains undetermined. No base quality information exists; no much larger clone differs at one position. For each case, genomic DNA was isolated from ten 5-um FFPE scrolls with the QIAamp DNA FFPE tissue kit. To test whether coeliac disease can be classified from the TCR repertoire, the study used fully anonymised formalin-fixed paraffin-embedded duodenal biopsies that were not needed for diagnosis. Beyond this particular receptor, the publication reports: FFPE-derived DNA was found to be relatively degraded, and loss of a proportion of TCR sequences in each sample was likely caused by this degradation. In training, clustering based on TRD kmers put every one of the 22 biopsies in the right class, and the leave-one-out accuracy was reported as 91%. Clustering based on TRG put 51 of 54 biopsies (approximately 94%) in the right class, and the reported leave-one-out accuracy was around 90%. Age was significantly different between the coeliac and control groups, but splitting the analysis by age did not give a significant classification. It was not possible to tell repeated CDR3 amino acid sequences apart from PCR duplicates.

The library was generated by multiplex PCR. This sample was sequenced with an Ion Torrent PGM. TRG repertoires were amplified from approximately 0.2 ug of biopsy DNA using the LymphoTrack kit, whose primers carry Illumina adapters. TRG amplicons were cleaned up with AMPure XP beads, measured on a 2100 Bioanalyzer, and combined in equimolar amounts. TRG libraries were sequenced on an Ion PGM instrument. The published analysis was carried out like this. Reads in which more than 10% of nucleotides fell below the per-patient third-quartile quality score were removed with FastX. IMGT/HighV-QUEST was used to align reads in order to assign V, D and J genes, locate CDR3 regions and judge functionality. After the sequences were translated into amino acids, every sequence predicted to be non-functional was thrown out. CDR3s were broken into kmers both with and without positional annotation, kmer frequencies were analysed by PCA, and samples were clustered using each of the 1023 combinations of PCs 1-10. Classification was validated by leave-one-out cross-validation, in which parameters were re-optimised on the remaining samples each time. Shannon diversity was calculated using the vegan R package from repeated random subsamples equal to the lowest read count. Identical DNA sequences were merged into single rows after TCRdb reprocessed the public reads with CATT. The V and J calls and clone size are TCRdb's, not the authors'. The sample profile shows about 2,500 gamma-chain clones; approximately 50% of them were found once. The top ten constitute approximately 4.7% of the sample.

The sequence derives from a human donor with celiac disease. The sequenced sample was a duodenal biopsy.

CDR3 protein: CATWDLDYYKKLF. DNA sequence: TGTGCCACCTGGGACTTGGATTATTATAAGAAACTCTTT. The chain couples TRGV2 to TRGJ1 or TRGJ2. The CDR3 contains 13 residues, cysteine and phenylalanine counted. Only the CDR3 DNA is retained, 39 bases long and in frame from the first base. The germline V gene supplies CDR1 EGSNGY and CDR2 YDSYNSKV. Trimming accounts for 3 bases at V and 2 bases at J, while the number of junction bases matched to no gene is 4.